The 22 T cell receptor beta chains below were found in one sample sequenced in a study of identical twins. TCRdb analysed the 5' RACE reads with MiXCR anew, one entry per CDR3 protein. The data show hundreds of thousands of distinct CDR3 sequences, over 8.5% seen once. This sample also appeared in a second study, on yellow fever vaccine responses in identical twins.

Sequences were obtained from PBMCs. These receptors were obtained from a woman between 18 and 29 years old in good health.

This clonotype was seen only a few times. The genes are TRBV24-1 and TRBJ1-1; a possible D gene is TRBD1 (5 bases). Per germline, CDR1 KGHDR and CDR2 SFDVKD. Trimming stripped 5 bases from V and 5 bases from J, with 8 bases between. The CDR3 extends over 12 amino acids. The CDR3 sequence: CATSGGGTEAFF. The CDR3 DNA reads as TGTGCCACCAGTGGTGGGGGTACTGAAGCTTTCTTT.

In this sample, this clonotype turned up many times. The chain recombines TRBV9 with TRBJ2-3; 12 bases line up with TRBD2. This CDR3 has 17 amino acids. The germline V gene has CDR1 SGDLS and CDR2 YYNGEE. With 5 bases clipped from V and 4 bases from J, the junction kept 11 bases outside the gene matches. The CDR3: CASSRTSGRFSADTQYF. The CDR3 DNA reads TGTGCCAGCAGTCGAACTAGCGGGAGGTTTAGCGCAGATACGCAGTATTTT.

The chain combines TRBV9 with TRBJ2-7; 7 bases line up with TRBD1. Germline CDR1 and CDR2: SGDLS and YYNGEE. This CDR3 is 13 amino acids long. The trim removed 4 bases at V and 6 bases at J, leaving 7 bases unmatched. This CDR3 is CASSPTGHPEQYF. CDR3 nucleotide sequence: TGTGCCAGCAGCCCGACAGGGCATCCCGAGCAGTACTTC.

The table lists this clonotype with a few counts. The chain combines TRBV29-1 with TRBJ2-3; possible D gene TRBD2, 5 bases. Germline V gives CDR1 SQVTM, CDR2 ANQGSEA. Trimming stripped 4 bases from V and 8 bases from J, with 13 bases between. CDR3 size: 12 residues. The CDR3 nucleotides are TGCAGCGTTGGAGTCGCTAGCTTTACGCAGTATTTT. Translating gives CSVGVASFTQYF.

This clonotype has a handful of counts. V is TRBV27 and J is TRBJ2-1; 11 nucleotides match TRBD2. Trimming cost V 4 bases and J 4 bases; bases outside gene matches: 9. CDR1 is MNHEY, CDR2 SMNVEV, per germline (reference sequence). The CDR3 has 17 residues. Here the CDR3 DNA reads TGTGCCAGCAGTTCCTTACAACGACTAGCGGGGTACAATGAGCAGTTCTTC. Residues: CASSSLQRLAGYNEQFF.

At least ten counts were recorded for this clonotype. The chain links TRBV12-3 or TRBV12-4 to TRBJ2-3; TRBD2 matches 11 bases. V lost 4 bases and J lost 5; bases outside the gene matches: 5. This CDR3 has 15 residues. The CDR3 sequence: CASSSSGRMIDTQYF. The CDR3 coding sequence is TGTGCCAGCAGTTCTAGCGGGAGGATGATAGATACGCAGTATTTT.

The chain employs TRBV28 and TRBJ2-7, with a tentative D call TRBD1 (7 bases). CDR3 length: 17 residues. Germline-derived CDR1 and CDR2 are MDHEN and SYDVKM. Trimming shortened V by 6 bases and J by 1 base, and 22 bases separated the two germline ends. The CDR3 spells CASRFPQGGRESYEQYF. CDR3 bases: TGTGCCAGCAGATTCCCTCAGGGGGGTAGAGAATCCTACGAGCAGTACTTC.

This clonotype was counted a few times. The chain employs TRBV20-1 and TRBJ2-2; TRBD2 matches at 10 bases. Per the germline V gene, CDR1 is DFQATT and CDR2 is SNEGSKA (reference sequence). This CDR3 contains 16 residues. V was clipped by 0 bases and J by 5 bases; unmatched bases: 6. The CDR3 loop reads CSARDRGLAATGELFF. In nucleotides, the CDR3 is TGCAGTGCTAGAGACCGAGGACTAGCGGCTACCGGGGAGCTGTTTTTT.

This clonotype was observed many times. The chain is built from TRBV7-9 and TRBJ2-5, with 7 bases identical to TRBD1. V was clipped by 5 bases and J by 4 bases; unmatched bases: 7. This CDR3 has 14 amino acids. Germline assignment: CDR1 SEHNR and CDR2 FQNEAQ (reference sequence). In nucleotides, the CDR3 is TGTGCCAGCAGCCCCCCGGACAGGACAGAGACCCAGTACTTC. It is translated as CASSPPDRTETQYF. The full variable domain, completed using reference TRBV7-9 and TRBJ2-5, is DTGVSQNPRHKITKRGQNVTFRCDPISEHNRLYWYRQTLGQGPEFLTYFQNEAQLEKSRLLSDRFSAERPKGSFSTLEIQRTEQGDSAMYLCASSPPDRTETQYFGPGTRLLVL.

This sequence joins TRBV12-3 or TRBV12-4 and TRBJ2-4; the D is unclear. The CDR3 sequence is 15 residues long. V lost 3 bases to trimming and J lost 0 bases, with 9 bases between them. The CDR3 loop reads CASSFHSVAKNIQYF. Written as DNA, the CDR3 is TGTGCCAGCAGTTTCCACAGCGTAGCCAAAAACATTCAGTACTTC.

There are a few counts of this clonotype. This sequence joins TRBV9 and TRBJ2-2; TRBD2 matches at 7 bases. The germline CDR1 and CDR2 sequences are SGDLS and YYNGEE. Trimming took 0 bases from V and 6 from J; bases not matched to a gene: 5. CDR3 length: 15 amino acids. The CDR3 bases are TGTGCCAGCAGCGTAGTGGGGAGGGGCCCCGGGGAGCTGTTTTTT. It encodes CASSVVGRGPGELFF. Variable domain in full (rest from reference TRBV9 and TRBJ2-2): DSGVTQTPKHLITATGQRVTLRCSPRSGDLSVYWYQQSLDQGLQFLIQYYNGEERAKGNILERFSAQQFPDLHSELNLSSLELGDSALYFCASSVVGRGPGELFFGEGSRLTVL.

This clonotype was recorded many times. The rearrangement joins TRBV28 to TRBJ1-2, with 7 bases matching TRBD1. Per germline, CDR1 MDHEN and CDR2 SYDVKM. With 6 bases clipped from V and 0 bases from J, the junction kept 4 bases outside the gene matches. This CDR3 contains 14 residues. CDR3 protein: CASSPGGPNYGYTF. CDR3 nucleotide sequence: TGTGCCAGCAGCCCAGGGGGTCCTAACTATGGCTACACCTTC.

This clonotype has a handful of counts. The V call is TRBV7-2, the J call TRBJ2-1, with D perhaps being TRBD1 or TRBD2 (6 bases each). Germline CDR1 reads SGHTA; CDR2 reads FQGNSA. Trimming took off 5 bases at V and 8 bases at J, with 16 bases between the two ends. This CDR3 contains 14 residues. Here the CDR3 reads CASSPGEVWHEQFF. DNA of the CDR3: TGTGCCAGCAGCCCAGGGGAGGTCTGGCATGAGCAGTTCTTC.

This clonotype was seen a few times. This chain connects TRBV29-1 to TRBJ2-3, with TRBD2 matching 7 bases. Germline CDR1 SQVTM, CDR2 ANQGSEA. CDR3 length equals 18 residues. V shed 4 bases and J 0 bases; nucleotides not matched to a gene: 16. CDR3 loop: CSVVETSFIPGSTDTQYF. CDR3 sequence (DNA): TGCAGCGTTGTCGAGACTAGCTTCATACCGGGGAGCACAGATACGCAGTATTTT.

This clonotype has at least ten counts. CDR3 coding DNA: TGTGCCATCAGTGAGTCTGTGGGGCGAAAAGAGACCCAGTACTTC. Translated: CAISESVGRKETQYF. The chain carries TRBV10-3 and TRBJ2-5; TRBD1 might be the D (5 bases). There are 15 residues in the CDR3. V lost 0 bases, J lost 3 bases, and 11 bases lay in between. CDR1 and CDR2 from the germline V gene are ENHRY and SYGVKD.

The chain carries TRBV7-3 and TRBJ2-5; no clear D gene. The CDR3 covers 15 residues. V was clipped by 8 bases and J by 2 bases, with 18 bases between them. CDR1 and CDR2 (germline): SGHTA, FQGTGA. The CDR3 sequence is CASAEDGRGQETQYF. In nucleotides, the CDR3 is TGTGCCAGCGCAGAGGACGGTAGAGGACAAGAGACCCAGTACTTC.

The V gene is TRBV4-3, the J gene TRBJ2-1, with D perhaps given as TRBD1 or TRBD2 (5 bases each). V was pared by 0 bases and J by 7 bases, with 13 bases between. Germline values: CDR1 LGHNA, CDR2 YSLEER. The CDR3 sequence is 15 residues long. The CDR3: CASSQDGTAMNEQFF. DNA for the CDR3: TGCGCCAGCAGCCAAGATGGGACGGCCATGAATGAGCAGTTCTTC.

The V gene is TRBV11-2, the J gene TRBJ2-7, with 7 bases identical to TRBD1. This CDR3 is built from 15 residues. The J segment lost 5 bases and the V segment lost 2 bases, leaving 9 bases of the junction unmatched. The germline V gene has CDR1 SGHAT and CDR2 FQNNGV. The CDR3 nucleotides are TGTGCCAGCAGCTTACAGGGGGATTTTTCCAACGAGCAGTACTTC. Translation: CASSLQGDFSNEQYF.

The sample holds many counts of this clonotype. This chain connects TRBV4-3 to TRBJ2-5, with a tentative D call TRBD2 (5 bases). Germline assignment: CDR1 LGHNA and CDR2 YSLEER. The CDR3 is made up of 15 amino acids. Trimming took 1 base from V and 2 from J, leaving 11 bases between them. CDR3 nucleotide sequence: TGCGCCAGCAGCCAAGGTATAGGGAGACAAGAGACCCAGTACTTC. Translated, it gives CASSQGIGRQETQYF.

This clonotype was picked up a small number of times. Here the CDR3 DNA reads TGTGCCAGCAGCTCACTGAACCGGCTCACAGATACGCAGTATTTT. This gives the protein CASSSLNRLTDTQYF. The chain uses TRBV7-9 and TRBJ2-3; no clear D. CDR3 size: 15 residues. Trimming removed 4 bases at V and 2 bases at J, with 13 bases between. Germline V gene lookup returns CDR1 SEHNR and CDR2 FQNEAQ (reference sequence).

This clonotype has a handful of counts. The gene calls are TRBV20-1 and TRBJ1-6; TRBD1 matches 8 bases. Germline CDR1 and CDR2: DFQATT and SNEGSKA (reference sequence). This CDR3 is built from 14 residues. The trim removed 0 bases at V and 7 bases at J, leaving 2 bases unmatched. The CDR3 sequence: CSAREQGGNSPLHF. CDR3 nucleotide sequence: TGCAGTGCTAGAGAACAGGGGGGGAATTCACCCCTCCACTTT.

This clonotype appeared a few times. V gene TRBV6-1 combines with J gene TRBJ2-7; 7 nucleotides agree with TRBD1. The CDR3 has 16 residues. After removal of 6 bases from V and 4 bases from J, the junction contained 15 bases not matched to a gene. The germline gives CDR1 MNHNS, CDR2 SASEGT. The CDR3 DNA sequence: TGTGCCAGCAGCCATTCTTTGACAGGGAAGATTTACGAGCAGTACTTC. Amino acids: CASSHSLTGKIYEQYF.